The 29 T cell receptor beta chains listed next were all sequenced from one sample in a study of lymphopenia after photon versus proton radiotherapy. Here immunoSEQ multiplex PCR was the method, and the copy in TCRdb shows in-frame clones only, minus some. The sample yields roughly 76,000 clones, around 90% seen once. The material sequenced was peripheral blood, taken from a patient treated with photon-based radiotherapy. Source of these receptors: a woman aged 40 to 50 with cholangiocarcinoma.

The CDR3: CASSLLQGADTTTEAFF. DNA for the CDR3: TGTGCCAGCTCACTTTTACAGGGGGCAGACACCACCACTGAAGCTTTCTTT. This chain links TRBV18 with TRBJ1-1, with 9 positions matching TRBD1. V gave up 4 bases and J gave up 4 bases; unmatched junction bases: 13. The germline gives CDR1 KGHSH, CDR2 LQKENI. CDR3 length: 17 amino acids.

Concerning this clone itself: One junction end does not reproduce the germline sequence, and a read error may be involved. The chain carries TRBV25-1 and TRBJ2-6; no clear D. The CDR3 loop spans 15 amino acids. Germline values: CDR1 MGHDK, CDR2 SYGVNS. In DNA, the CDR3 is TGCCTGACACAGAATACGTCATCTGGGGCCAACGTCCTGACTTTC. Amino acid sequence: CLTQNTSSGANVLTF.

This clone has just a few counts. The chain joins TRBV5-6 to TRBJ1-1, with D possibly TRBD1 on 5 matching bases. CDR3 length equals 15 residues. Germline loops: CDR1 SGHDT, CDR2 YYEEEE. Deletions cut 0 bases from V and 5 bases from J, with 14 bases between. The CDR3 DNA reads TGTGCCAGCAGCTTGGGTCCTCAGGGAACGACTGAAGCTTTCTTT. Its protein is CASSLGPQGTTEAFF.

For this clone: The junction and the germline gene differ at one end; a read error may be behind it. The chain carries TRBV7-9 and TRBJ1-4; TRBD1 matches at 8 bases. The CDR3 spans 12 residues. Per germline, CDR1 SEHNR and CDR2 FQNEAQ (reference sequence). This chain's CDR3 is CASRQGDEKLFF. CDR3 nucleotides: TGTGCCAGCAGACAGGGGGATGAGAAACTGTTTTTT.

The gene calls are TRBV14 and TRBJ1-6, with D perhaps matching TRBD1 (6 bases). With 0 bases removed from V and 9 bases from J, the gap between germline ends came to 9 bases. The germline V gene has CDR1 SGHDN and CDR2 FVKESK. This CDR3 is built from 14 residues. In DNA, the CDR3 is TGTGCCAGCAGCCAAGAAGGACAGTCTTCACCCCTCCACTTT. It encodes CASSQEGQSSPLHF.

Only a few counts were recorded for this clone. The chain combines TRBV29-1 with TRBJ1-5; 9 bases fit TRBD1. Germline CDR1 reads SQVTM; CDR2 reads ANQGSEA. The CDR3 spans 14 residues. Losses at the gene ends were 6 bases for V and 7 bases for J; bases not matched to a gene: 10. CDR3 region: CSVGSGTGKQPQHF. The CDR3 DNA reads TGCAGCGTCGGTTCGGGGACAGGGAAACAGCCCCAGCATTTT.

The chain uses TRBV7-3 and TRBJ1-2, with TRBD1 as a possible D gene (6 bases). Germline CDR1 and CDR2: SGHTA and FQGTGA. The CDR3 is made up of 13 amino acids. The germline V and J ends were trimmed by 4 bases and 7 bases, with 13 bases remaining between them. CDR3 DNA: TGTGCCAGCAGCTATTCGACAGGAGGTGGCTACACCTTC. Protein product: CASSYSTGGGYTF. The full variable domain, completed using reference TRBV7-3 and TRBJ1-2, is GAGVSQTPSNKVTEKGKYVELRCDPISGHTALYWYRQSLGQGPEFLIYFQGTGAADDSGLPNDRFFAVRPEGSVSTLKIQRTERGDSAVYLCASSYSTGGGYTFGSGTRLTVV.

The chain is built from TRBV10-3 and TRBJ1-1; TRBD1 is a possible D gene (5 bases). The germline CDR1 and CDR2 sequences are ENHRY and SYGVKD. The CDR3 totals 12 residues. The V and J ends lost 6 bases and 1 base respectively, with 6 bases between them. The CDR3 protein is CAISGQNTEAFF. CDR3 DNA sequence: TGTGCCATCAGCGGACAGAACACTGAAGCTTTCTTT.

This clone came up once. The chain employs TRBV10-3 and TRBJ2-3; 8 bases agree with TRBD2. The CDR3 covers 21 residues. Germline V gene lookup returns CDR1 ENHRY and CDR2 SYGVKD. J was trimmed by 2 bases and V by 2 bases; bases with no gene match: 21. The DNA for the CDR3 is TGTGCCATCAGTGAGGGTGTTGGCGGGAGGCCCACTGTCGATTTCACAGATACGCAGTATTTT. Protein: CAISEGVGGRPTVDFTDTQYF.

The count of this clone is one. This rearrangement joins TRBV5-1 to TRBJ1-2; D is uncertain. Germline V gene data show CDR1 as SGHRS and CDR2 as YFSETQ. The CDR3 has 13 residues. The V end lost 5 bases, the J end lost 7 bases, and 15 bases lay between the germline ends. The CDR3 protein is CASRDVVRAGYTF. The CDR3 DNA reads as TGCGCCAGCAGGGATGTGGTGCGGGCTGGCTACACCTTC.

The V call is TRBV5-6, the J call TRBJ1-5; D not resolved. CDR3 length equals 12 residues. Germline V lookup: CDR1 SGHDT, CDR2 YYEEEE. The V end was cut by 1 base, the J end by 3 bases, with 2 bases between. As DNA, the CDR3 is TGTGCCAGCAGCTTGAACAATCAGCCCCAGCATTTT. Translation gives CASSLNNQPQHF.

The chain uses TRBV6-1 and TRBJ2-7, with D possibly matching TRBD2 (5 bases). The V gene lost 1 base and the J gene lost 7 bases, with 20 bases spanning the gap. This CDR3 comprises 16 residues. Germline CDR1 is MNHNS and CDR2 is SASEGT. The CDR3 bases are TGTGCCAGCAGTGAAGGCTCAGGACTTCTCCTACGAGAGCAGTACTTC. Amino acids: CASSEGSGLLLREQYF.

The V and J genes are TRBV7-6 and TRBJ2-7; possibly TRBD2 for D (5 bases). Looked up from germline, CDR1 is SGHVS and CDR2 is FNYEAQ. V dropped 0 bases and J dropped 5 bases, with 11 bases sitting between them. The CDR3 runs 14 residues. The CDR3 DNA is TGTGCCAGCAGCTTAGCTGCGGGTCTTAACGAGCAGTACTTC. It encodes CASSLAAGLNEQYF.

The V gene is TRBV9, the J gene TRBJ2-5, with D perhaps TRBD1 or TRBD2 (6 bases each). CDR3 length: 14 residues. CDR1 and CDR2 (germline): SGDLS, YYNGEE. V was trimmed by 0 bases and J by 5 bases, leaving 11 bases between them. The CDR3 region has the DNA TGTGCCAGCAGCGTAGGGGGGGCGTCGGAGACCCAGTACTTC. Translated: CASSVGGASETQYF.

This sequence joins TRBV23-1 and TRBJ2-1; 9 bases are a match to TRBD1. TRBV23-1 is designated an ORF whose function remains uncertain. The CDR3 loop spans 17 amino acids. V lost 0 bases to trimming and J lost 7 bases; unmatched junction nucleotides: 10. This CDR3 is CASSQSSGQGPANEQFF. For the CDR3, the DNA is TGCGCCAGCAGTCAATCCTCGGGACAGGGTCCGGCTAATGAGCAGTTCTTC.

The chain uses TRBV28 and TRBJ1-1; the D is unclear. V lost 7 bases and J 7 bases, leaving 19 bases between the germline ends. CDR3 size: 14 residues. Germline V lookup: CDR1 MDHEN, CDR2 SYDVKM. The CDR3 protein is CASTLPGQVLEAFF. The CDR3, as DNA: TGTGCCAGCACCCTCCCTGGGCAGGTCCTTGAAGCTTTCTTT.

Turning to this clone: The same CDR3 is also encoded by other DNA sequences in this sample. The J gene is TRBJ2-1, the V gene TRBV7-3, with TRBD1 matching over 9 bases. The CDR3 totals 15 residues. CDR1 and CDR2 (germline): SGHTA, FQGTGA. The J segment lost 6 bases and the V segment lost 2 bases, leaving 5 bases of the junction unmatched. In DNA, the CDR3 is TGTGCCAGCAGCTTACGAGACAGGGGGATCAATGAGCAGTTCTTC. Translated: CASSLRDRGINEQFF.

The chain employs TRBV20-1 and TRBJ1-3; a weak D match, TRBD1 (5 bases). V was clipped by 3 bases and J by 11 bases, with 11 bases between them. The CDR3 runs to 11 residues. CDR1 is DFQATT and CDR2 is SNEGSKA in the germline V gene (reference sequence). For the CDR3, the DNA is TGCAGTGCTAGTGGAGGGGCCTCCATATATTTT. Residues: CSASGGASIYF.

CDR3 residues: CAWRGPGLATEQYF. CDR3 DNA: TGTGCCTGGAGGGGACCGGGACTAGCGACCGAGCAGTACTTC. The chain is built from TRBV30 and TRBJ2-7, with 10 bases aligning to TRBD2. CDR1 is GTSNPN and CDR2 is SVGIG in the germline V gene (reference sequence). V shed 3 bases, J shed 6 bases, and the junction held 8 bases outside the gene matches. There are 14 residues in the CDR3.

The chain is built from TRBV7-2 and TRBJ2-3; D not resolved. V shed 5 bases and J shed 4 bases, with 13 bases lying between them. The CDR3 totals 14 residues. CDR1 and CDR2 (germline): SGHTA, FQGNSA. The CDR3 is CASSRNQGPDTQYF. In DNA form, the CDR3 reads TGTGCCAGCAGCCGAAACCAAGGCCCAGATACGCAGTATTTT. The whole variable domain, filled in from reference TRBV7-2 and TRBJ2-3, reads GAGVSQSPSNKVTEKGKDVELRCDPISGHTALYWYRQSLGQGLEFLIYFQGNSAPDKSGLPSDRFSAERTGGSVSTLTIQRTQQEDSAVYLCASSRNQGPDTQYFGPGTRLTVL.

This clone was recorded a few times. The rearrangement uses TRBV2 and TRBJ1-6, with D uncertain. V lost 2 bases and J lost 15, with 14 bases in between. This CDR3 has 13 residues. In germline, CDR1 is SNHLY, CDR2 FYNNEI. Here the CDR3 reads CASSERTLQLLHF. In DNA, the CDR3 is TGTGCCAGCAGTGAACGAACCCTCCAACTCCTCCACTTT.

The chain joins TRBV18 to TRBJ1-1; no reliable D call. This CDR3 has 16 amino acids. Germline lookup yields CDR1 KGHSH and CDR2 LQKENI. With 3 bases removed from V and 1 base from J, the gap between germline ends came to 15 bases. CDR3 sequence: CASSPVADVRNTEAFF. In DNA, the CDR3 is TGTGCCAGCTCACCGGTCGCTGACGTACGGAACACTGAAGCTTTCTTT.

This clone appeared once. The rearrangement joins TRBV5-1 to TRBJ2-7; D uncertain. V dropped 2 bases and J dropped 3 bases, with 12 bases sitting between them. The CDR3 covers 14 residues. Germline V gene lookup returns CDR1 SGHRS and CDR2 YFSETQ. CDR3 nucleotides: TGCGCCAGCAGCTTAATAGGGCCCTACTACGAGCAGTACTTC. Translation gives CASSLIGPYYEQYF.

CDR3 residues: CASSLWGSGQTLPYNSPLHF. The CDR3 region has the DNA TGTGCCAGCAGTCTCTGGGGTAGTGGGCAGACTCTCCCCTATAATTCACCCCTCCACTTT. This rearrangement joins TRBV27 to TRBJ1-6; D is ambiguous. V was pared by 5 bases and J by 2 bases, with 25 bases between. The CDR3 spans 20 residues. Germline CDR1 reads MNHEY; CDR2 reads SMNVEV (reference sequence).

The V and J genes are TRBV10-3 and TRBJ1-1; D not resolved. The CDR3 loop spans 17 amino acids. Per germline, CDR1 ENHRY and CDR2 SYGVKD. Trimming took 0 bases from V and 1 from J, leaving 15 bases between them. The DNA of the CDR3 is TGTGCCATCAGTGAGTCCGTAACGTCGTCGGGGAACACTGAAGCTTTCTTT. Its protein product is CAISESVTSSGNTEAFF.

This chain uses TRBV30 with TRBJ1-1; maybe TRBD1 (6 bases). V lost 2 bases to trimming and J lost 1 base, with 11 bases between them. Germline lookup yields CDR1 GTSNPN and CDR2 SVGIG (reference sequence). The CDR3 is 14 residues long. CDR3 nucleotide sequence: TGTGCCTGGAGTAACAGGGTGAGGAACACTGAAGCTTTCTTT. Encoded protein: CAWSNRVRNTEAFF.

This clone showed up just once. The chain has TRBV28 and TRBJ1-1; D might be TRBD1 (6 bases). V shed 2 bases and J shed 7 bases, with 8 bases lying between them. This CDR3 is 12 amino acids long. CDR1 and CDR2 from the germline V gene are MDHEN and SYDVKM. CDR3 loop: CASSLPGVEAFF. The CDR3 DNA reads as TGTGCCAGCAGTTTACCAGGGGTTGAAGCTTTCTTT.

This chain's CDR3 is CAISESSGTDQPQHF. The CDR3 DNA follows: TGTGCCATCAGTGAGTCGTCAGGGACAGATCAGCCCCAGCATTTT. This rearrangement joins TRBV10-3 to TRBJ1-5; 7 positions agree with TRBD1. This CDR3 has 15 residues. V shed 0 bases and J 5 bases; nucleotides not matched to a gene: 4. Looked up from germline, CDR1 is ENHRY and CDR2 is SYGVKD.

V and J are TRBV7-9 and TRBJ2-3; 11 nucleotides agree with TRBD2. V lost 2 bases and J lost 0; bases outside the gene matches: 4. This CDR3 is built from 17 residues. Per germline, CDR1 SEHNR and CDR2 FQNEAQ (reference sequence). The DNA for the CDR3 is TGTGCCAGCAGCTTACTAGCGGGGGGCTCTAGCACAGATACGCAGTATTTT. Its translation is CASSLLAGGSSTDTQYF.